This record looks at one T cell receptor beta chain sequence and its context. The antigen remains unidentified. Other DNA sequences from this sample encode an identical CDR3 as well. This CDR3 contains 12 residues. Deletions cut 3 bases from V and 4 bases from J, with 7 bases between. In germline, CDR1 is MNHEY, CDR2 SMNVEV (reference sequence). This sample is drawn from a study of shared clonotypes between healthy human individuals. Clones were sequenced by immunoSEQ multiplex PCR, and TCRdb holds only the in-frame ones, with some missing. The table lists 740,000 or so clones, around four fifths of them singletons. Broader study findings: With few donors, the genetic and exposure-history diversity represented was limited.

The sequencing input was memory CD4+ T cells sorted from blood. Subset: CD45RA-negative fraction. This clonotype originated in a woman in her twenties or thirties in good health. The J gene is TRBJ2-7, the V gene TRBV27; a weak D match, TRBD1 (6 bases). The CDR3 bases are TGTGCCAGCAGTTTTCAGGGGTACGAGCAGTACTTC. Translating it yields CASSFQGYEQYF.